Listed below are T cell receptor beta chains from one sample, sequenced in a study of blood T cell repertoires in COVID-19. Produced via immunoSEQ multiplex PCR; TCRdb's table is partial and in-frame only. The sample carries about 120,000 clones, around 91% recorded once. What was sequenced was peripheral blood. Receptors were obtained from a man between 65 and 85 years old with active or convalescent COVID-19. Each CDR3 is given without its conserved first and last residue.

cdr3_aa: ASSLLGEGTGGYT
j_call: TRBJ1-2
v_call: TRBV28

cdr3_aa: ASSPAPTSGISGELF
j_call: TRBJ2-2
v_call: TRBV19

cdr3_aa: ASSSSSGADQPQH
j_call: TRBJ1-5
v_call: TRBV19

cdr3_aa: ASSPGSQEGETQY
j_call: TRBJ2-5
v_call: TRBV18

cdr3_aa: ASSTGTGNTGELF
j_call: TRBJ2-2
v_call: TRBV6-5

cdr3_aa: AISESGEGGEQY
j_call: TRBJ2-7
v_call: TRBV10-3

cdr3_aa: ASSYSESTGAETQY
j_call: TRBJ2-5
v_call: TRBV6-5

cdr3_aa: SVDSGGDGTDTQY
j_call: TRBJ2-3
v_call: TRBV29-1

cdr3_aa: ARSYPGIAGGSYNEQF
j_call: TRBJ2-1
v_call: TRBV5-3

cdr3_aa: ASSLSPLPAGNTIY
j_call: TRBJ1-3
v_call: TRBV28

cdr3_aa: ASSGGTVDYNEQF
j_call: TRBJ2-1
v_call: TRBV5-6

cdr3_aa: ATSRKKAGVNEQY
j_call: TRBJ2-7
v_call: TRBV15

cdr3_aa: ASSETGGWIEQF
j_call: TRBJ2-1
v_call: TRBV19

cdr3_aa: ASIPALREMRTGELF
j_call: TRBJ2-2
v_call: TRBV7-8

cdr3_aa: ASSLAGLDQETQY
j_call: TRBJ2-5
v_call: TRBV11-3

cdr3_aa: AISESVTVDGYT
j_call: TRBJ1-2
v_call: TRBV10-3

cdr3_aa: SASPAGLNTEAF
j_call: TRBJ1-1
v_call: TRBV20-1

cdr3_aa: ASSLGGHTGELF
j_call: TRBJ2-2
v_call: TRBV7-9

cdr3_aa: SVTGLTGELF
j_call: TRBJ2-2
v_call: TRBV29-1

cdr3_aa: ASTTGARGTEAF
j_call: TRBJ1-1
v_call: TRBV2

cdr3_aa: ASSQEDRNYGYT
j_call: TRBJ1-2
v_call: TRBV4-1

cdr3_aa: ASSAGTGNNSPLH
j_call: TRBJ1-6
v_call: TRBV19